This T cell receptor (beta chain) was captured in a study of OX40 agonist ivuxolimab in advanced cancers. Study-level background: At 65% to 85% male, the cohort had a mean age of about 55 years, ranging from 23 to 79.

Researchers took blood at baseline, on cycle 4 day 1, and on cycle 7 day 1. About this clone: Its antigen is unknown.

Study-wide findings and caveats: At 0.1-3.0 mg/kg, partial responders had clonal expansion among the lowest observed.

TCRdb keeps only in-frame clones here, not all; method: immunoSEQ multiplex PCR. The repertoire holds tens of thousands of clones, with 86% as singletons. The CDR3 contains 12 residues. Per the germline V gene, CDR1 is MNHEY and CDR2 is SMNVEV (reference sequence). V lost 10 bases to trimming and J lost 9 bases, with 16 bases between them. The sample here was CD4+ or CD8+ T cells sorted from blood, taken in a trial of the OX40 agonist ivuxolimab. The chain combines TRBV27 with TRBJ2-1, with unresolved D. The clonotype was recovered from an adult with an advanced solid tumor such as melanoma, head and neck, liver or kidney cancer. CDR3 DNA: TGTGCCACCAAGACCAGTCAGCCTGAGCAGTTCTTC. Translated: CATKTSQPEQFF.